This TCR beta chain was retrieved from a study of T cells expressing NK-cell markers. The overall study: CD3+CD56+NKG2C+, CD3+CD56+NKG2C- and CD3+CD56-NKG2C+ T cells, once sorted, supplied the TCR beta repertoires.

Germline V lookup: CDR1 SQVTM, CDR2 ANQGSEA. This CDR3 is built from 13 residues. For TCR beta, cDNA was produced by 5'RACE template switching with UMIs. TCRdb re-called the 5' RACE reads and shows each CDR3 protein once, DNA omitted. The sample table sets out roughly 110,000 distinct CDR3 sequences. This receptor was taken from a woman aged 18-69 years in good health. This chain joins TRBV29-1 and TRBJ1-5; TCRdb indicates TRBD1, and absent DNA this call remains unverified. The sequenced sample consisted of blood T cells: a sorted CD56 or NKG2C T cell subset, CD4+ or CD8+ T cells, or bulk PBMC T cells (not recorded which). The CDR3 here is CSVGGGRYQPQHF.